These 3 T cell receptor beta chains were all obtained from the same sample, sequenced in a study of PD-1 blockade in classical Hodgkin lymphoma. Every patient was affected by relapse after autologous stem cell transplantation, while exposure to brentuximab vedotin was not uniform. TCRdb keeps only in-frame clones here, not all; method: immunoSEQ multiplex PCR. The sample shows over 15,000 clones, 75% to 90% of them seen only once. The input for sequencing was peripheral blood mononuclear cells (PBMCs), taken before the second cycle of nivolumab. These TCRs come from a human donor with classical Hodgkin lymphoma.

The gene calls are TRBV7-2 and TRBJ1-2; D unclear. Trimming removed 1 base from V and 8 bases from J, with 8 bases in between. The CDR3 covers 12 residues. Per the germline V gene, CDR1 is SGHTA and CDR2 is FQGNSA. CDR3: CASSLEGWGYTF. The CDR3 DNA is TGTGCCAGCAGCTTAGAAGGCTGGGGCTACACCTTC.

The V and J genes are TRBV5-1 and TRBJ2-7; 7 bases fit TRBD2. The germline CDR1 and CDR2 sequences are SGHRS and YFSETQ. The CDR3 is 16 amino acids. The V and J ends lost 0 bases and 0 bases, in that order; junction bases with no gene match: 6. The CDR3 loop is CASSLEGRGVSYEQYF. The DNA of the CDR3 is TGCGCCAGCAGCTTGGAAGGTCGGGGGGTCTCCTACGAGCAGTACTTC.

The chain carries TRBV10-2 and TRBJ1-1; 7 bases line up with TRBD1. Germline loops: CDR1 WSHSY, CDR2 SAAADI. V was pared by 3 bases and J by 1 base, with 2 bases of the junction left unmatched. This CDR3 has 14 residues. The CDR3 reads CASSDGTANTEAFF. The CDR3 coding sequence is TGCGCCAGCAGTGATGGGACAGCGAACACTGAAGCTTTCTTT.